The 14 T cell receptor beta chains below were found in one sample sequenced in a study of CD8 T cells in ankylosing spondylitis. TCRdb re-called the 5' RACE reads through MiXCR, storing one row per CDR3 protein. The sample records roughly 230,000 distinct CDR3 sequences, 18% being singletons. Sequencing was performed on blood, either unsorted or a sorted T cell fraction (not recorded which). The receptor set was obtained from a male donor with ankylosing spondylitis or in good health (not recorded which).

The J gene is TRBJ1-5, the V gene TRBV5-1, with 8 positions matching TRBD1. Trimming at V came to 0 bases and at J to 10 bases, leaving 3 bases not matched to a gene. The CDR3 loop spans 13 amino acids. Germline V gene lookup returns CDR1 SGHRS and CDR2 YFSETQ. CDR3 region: CASSLVGTGPQHF. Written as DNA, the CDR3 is TGCGCCAGCAGCTTGGTCGGGACAGGCCCCCAGCATTTT.

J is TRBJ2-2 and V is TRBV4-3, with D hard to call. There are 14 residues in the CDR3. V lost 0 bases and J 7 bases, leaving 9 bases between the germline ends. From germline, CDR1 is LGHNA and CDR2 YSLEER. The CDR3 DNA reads TGCGCCAGCAGCCAAGATCTTGAACACGGGGAGCTGTTTTTT. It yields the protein CASSQDLEHGELFF.

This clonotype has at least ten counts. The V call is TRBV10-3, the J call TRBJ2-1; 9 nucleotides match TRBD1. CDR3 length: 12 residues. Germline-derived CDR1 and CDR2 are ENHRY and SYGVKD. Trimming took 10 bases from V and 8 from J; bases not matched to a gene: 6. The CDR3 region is CATGTGSHEQFF. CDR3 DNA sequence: TGTGCCACCGGGACAGGGTCGCATGAGCAGTTCTTC.

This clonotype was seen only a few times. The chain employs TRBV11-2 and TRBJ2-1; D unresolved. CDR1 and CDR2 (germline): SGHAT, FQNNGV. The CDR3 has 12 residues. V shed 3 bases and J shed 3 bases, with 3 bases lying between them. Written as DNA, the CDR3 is TGTGCCAGCAGCTTGCACTACAATGAGCAGTTCTTC. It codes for CASSLHYNEQFF.

CDR3 loop: CASRGLAGDSYEQYF. The CDR3 bases are TGTGCCAGCAGGGGACTAGCGGGGGACTCCTACGAGCAGTACTTC. V is TRBV6-1 and J is TRBJ2-7; 14 bases align to TRBD2. Germline assignment: CDR1 MNHNS and CDR2 SASEGT. V shed 6 bases, J shed 0 bases, and the junction held 1 base outside the gene matches. This CDR3 is built from 15 residues.

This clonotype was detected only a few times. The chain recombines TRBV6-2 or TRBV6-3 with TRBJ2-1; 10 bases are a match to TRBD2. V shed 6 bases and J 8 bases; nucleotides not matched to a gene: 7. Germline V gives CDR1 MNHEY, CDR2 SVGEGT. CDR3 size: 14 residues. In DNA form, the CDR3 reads TGTGCCAGCAGCCACCGACTAGCGGGCGATGAGCAGTTCTTC. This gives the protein CASSHRLAGDEQFF.

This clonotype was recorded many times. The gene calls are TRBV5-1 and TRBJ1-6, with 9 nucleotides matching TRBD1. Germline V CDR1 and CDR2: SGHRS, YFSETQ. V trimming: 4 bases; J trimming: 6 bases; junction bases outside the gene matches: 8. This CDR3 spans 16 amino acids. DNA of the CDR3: TGCGCCAGCAGCGCACAACAGGGGGCGGTTAATTCACCCCTCCACTTT. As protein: CASSAQQGAVNSPLHF. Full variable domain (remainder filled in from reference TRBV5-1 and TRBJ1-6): KAGVTQTPRYLIKTRGQQVTLSCSPISGHRSVSWYQQTPGQGLQFLFEYFSETQRNKGNFPGRFSGRQFSNSRSEMNVSTLELGDSALYLCASSAQQGAVNSPLHFGNGTRLTVT.

The CDR3 region is CSVVLYSGRAYNEQFF. The CDR3 DNA is TGCAGCGTTGTCCTTTATAGCGGGAGGGCCTACAATGAGCAGTTCTTC. V and J are TRBV29-1 and TRBJ2-1, with TRBD2 matching 11 bases. After removal of 4 bases from V and 2 bases from J, the junction contained 7 bases not matched to a gene. This CDR3 has 16 amino acids. Germline lookup yields CDR1 SQVTM and CDR2 ANQGSEA.

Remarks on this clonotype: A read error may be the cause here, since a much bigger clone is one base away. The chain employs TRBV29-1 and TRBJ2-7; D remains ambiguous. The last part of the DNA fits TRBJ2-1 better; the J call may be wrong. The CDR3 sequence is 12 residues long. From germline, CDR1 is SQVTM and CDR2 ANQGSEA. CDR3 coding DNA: TGCAGCGTTGAAGCTCTCGGATACGAGCAGTTCTTC. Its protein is CSVEALGYEQFF.

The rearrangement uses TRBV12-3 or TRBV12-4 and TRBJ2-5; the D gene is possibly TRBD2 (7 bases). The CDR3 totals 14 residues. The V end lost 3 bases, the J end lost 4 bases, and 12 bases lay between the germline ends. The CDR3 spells CASSFGGGGETQYF. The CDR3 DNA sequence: TGTGCCAGCAGTTTCGGGGGAGGGGGAGAGACCCAGTACTTC.

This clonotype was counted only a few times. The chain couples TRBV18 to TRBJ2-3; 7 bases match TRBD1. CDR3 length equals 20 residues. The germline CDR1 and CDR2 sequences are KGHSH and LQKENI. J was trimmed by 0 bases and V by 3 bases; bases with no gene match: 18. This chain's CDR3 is CASSPRSVTSGQESTDTQYF. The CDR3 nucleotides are TGTGCCAGCTCACCTAGATCCGTTACTTCCGGACAGGAGAGCACAGATACGCAGTATTTT.

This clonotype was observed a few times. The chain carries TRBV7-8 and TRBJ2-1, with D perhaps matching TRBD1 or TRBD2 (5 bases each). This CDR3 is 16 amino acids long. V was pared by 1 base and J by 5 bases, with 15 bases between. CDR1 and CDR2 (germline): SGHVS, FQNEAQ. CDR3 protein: CASSLVGPLDHNEQFF. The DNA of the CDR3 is TGTGCCAGCAGCTTAGTGGGACCCCTAGACCACAATGAGCAGTTCTTC.

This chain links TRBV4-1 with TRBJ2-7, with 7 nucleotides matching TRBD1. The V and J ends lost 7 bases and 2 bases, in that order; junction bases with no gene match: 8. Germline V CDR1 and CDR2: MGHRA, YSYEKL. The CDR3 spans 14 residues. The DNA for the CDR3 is TGCGCCAGCACCCCGACAGGGTTCCCCTACGAGCAGTACTTC. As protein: CASTPTGFPYEQYF.

CDR3 loop: CSAGRLESSYNEQFF. DNA of the CDR3: TGCAGTGCTGGTAGACTGGAAAGCTCCTACAATGAGCAGTTCTTC. V and J are TRBV20-1 and TRBJ2-1; D ambiguous. The germline CDR1 and CDR2 sequences are DFQATT and SNEGSKA (reference sequence). There are 15 residues in the CDR3. Trimming stripped 5 bases from V and 0 bases from J, with 14 bases between.